This T cell receptor (beta chain) appears in the sequencing data of a study of shared T cell receptors in the human thymus (dated by TCRdb to 2020 to 2023). Context from the whole study: The study examined how self-reactive, shared T-cell receptor alpha chains are generated in the human thymus.

To note about this clone: Its binding antigen is unknown. There are no base qualities to consult, and no much larger clone falls within one base.

The CDR3 runs 12 amino acids, cysteine and phenylalanine included. The CDR3 DNA has 36 bases and is translated from base 1. CDR1 and CDR2 are read off the germline V gene as SQVTM and ANQGSEA. Deletion took 4 bases off V and 3 bases off J, with a span of 9 bases between the germline ends. Libraries were prepared through the immunoSEQ multiplex PCR assay. Held by TCRdb, this immuneACCESS table contains in-frame sequences only and omits some clones. Under half of the omission traces to an unresolved V gene where checked; the cause of the rest is unknown. Recorded for this sample are roughly 710,000 clones; roughly 88% of them occurred a single time. The top ten clones comprise around 0.0094% of the sample. The same data also went into a second study, on human thymus T cells. According to the second study: The donors were immunologically healthy infants in Finland who had open corrective cardiac surgery for congenital heart defects. The thymus tissue came from surgical resects taken out during corrective cardiac surgery. V and J gene segment usage appeared biased in both thymic and peripheral blood repertoires. According to the related research, thymic TCR repertoires were highly overlapping among unrelated individuals. The study described the TCR alpha and beta repertoires in under 10 infant thymus samples and a few matching peripheral blood samples. The cohort included six male and a couple of female infants, with donor ages spanning 7 to 244 days. Thymocytes were freed from the tissue by mechanical means and kept at -70 degrees C as pellets of roughly 9-34 million cells. Genomic DNA was extracted from frozen cell pellets with a QIAsymphony instrument. TCRB and TCRAD loci were amplified from a standardized quantity of quality-controlled genomic DNA using the immunoSEQ multiplex PCR assay. Amplicons spanned the V(D)J region at a length sufficient to cover the CDR3 and identify V and J genes. The commercial immunoSEQ service was used to sequence amplicons on an Illumina platform. Primer bias and sequencing errors were corrected as previously described, and TCRAD and TCRB definitions were based on the IMGT database. immunoSEQ Analyzer 3.0 and VDJTools were used for repertoire analysis, which covered basic statistics, V/J segment usage, diversity estimates, rarefaction and pairwise overlap. Diversity was estimated using the Chao1, ChaoE, Efron-Thisted, Shannon and inverse Simpson indices, and was also estimated on datasets down-sampled to the size of the smallest sample. For repertoire overlap, CDR3 nucleotide sequence, V gene and J gene had to match strictly, and clustering was done by Jaccard-based multidimensional scaling. On average, thymus samples yielded roughly 800,000 unique TCRB clonotypes, whereas blood samples yielded some 92,000.

The rearrangement joined TRBV29-1 to TRBJ1-1, with the D gene uncertain. The sequencing input was thymocytes. This TCR was sampled from a girl less than two years old with a congenital heart defect. Donor details come from another sample of the same person, matched by shared clones. Here the CDR3 is given as CSVGRWDTEAFF. In nucleotides, the sequence is TGCAGCGTTGGGCGGTGGGACACTGAAGCTTTCTTT. Extended through the reference TRBV29-1 and TRBJ1-1 proteins, this CDR3 yields the full variable domain: SAVISQKPSRDICQRGTSLTIQCQVDSQVTMMFWYRQQPGQSLTLIATANQGSEATYESGFVIDKFPISRPNLTFSTLTVSNMSPEDSSIYLCSVGRWDTEAFFGQGTRLTVV.